The rows below give T cell receptor beta chains drawn from one sample of a study of T cells in Graves' hyperthyroidism and ophthalmopathy. A single record per CDR3 protein comes from TCRdb applying MiXCR to the multiplex PCR reads. The sample holds roughly 840,000 distinct CDR3 sequences, approximately 40% seen once. Sequencing used blood. The receptors derive from a man between 18 and 29 years old with Graves' hyperthyroidism. Each CDR3 is given with its conserved first and last residue. The D gene is left open where the match is weak. Expanded clones are given a class, and other clones once, few, many or no size at all.

TRBD1 | many | 14 | TRBJ1-1 | TRBV29-1 | CSVEGLTGYTEAFF | TGCAGCGTTGAAGGCCTGACAGGGTATACTGAAGCTTTCTTT
. | few | 16 | TRBJ2-2 | TRBV11-2 | CASSFWSREDTGELFF | TGTGCCAGCAGCTTTTGGTCGCGGGAAGATACCGGGGAGCTGTTTTTT
TRBD1 | . | 14 | TRBJ2-7 | TRBV15 | CATSSFGQGVEQYF | TGTGCCACCAGCAGCTTCGGACAGGGGGTCGAGCAGTACTTC
TRBD1 | . | 14 | TRBJ1-1 | TRBV6-5 | CASIHRGGSTEAFF | TGTGCCAGCATCCACAGGGGCGGGTCCACTGAAGCTTTCTTT
. | few | 17 | TRBJ2-6 | TRBV7-3 | CASSSSTVPSGANVLTF | TGTGCCAGCAGCTCCTCGACAGTTCCCTCTGGGGCCAACGTCCTGACTTTC
. | . | 14 | TRBJ2-2 | TRBV9 | CASSEGGGTGELFF | TGTGCCAGCAGCGAGGGTGGGGGTACCGGGGAGCTGTTTTTT
TRBD1 | few | 15 | TRBJ1-1 | TRBV9 | CASSGPGQGNTEAFF | TGTGCCAGCAGCGGCCCGGGACAGGGAAACACTGAAGCTTTCTTT
. | few | 16 | TRBJ2-7 | TRBV19 | CASSIGGLRSSYEQYF | TGTGCCAGTAGTATAGGGGGACTCAGGAGCTCCTACGAGCAGTACTTC
. | few | 13 | TRBJ2-5 | TRBV5-1 | CASSVDVKETQYF | TGCGCCAGCAGCGTGGACGTAAAAGAGACCCAGTACTTC
TRBD1 | many | 13 | TRBJ2-7 | TRBV29-1 | CSAARDRDHEQYF | TGCAGCGCTGCTCGGGACAGGGACCACGAGCAGTACTTC
TRBD1 | . | 15 | TRBJ2-7 | TRBV9 | CASSPGGQDLYEQYF | TGTGCCAGCAGCCCCGGGGGACAGGACTTATACGAGCAGTACTTC
TRBD1 | . | 16 | TRBJ1-2 | TRBV25-1 | CASSFSPGQLNYGYTF | TGTGCCAGCAGCTTCTCTCCGGGACAGCTAAACTATGGCTACACCTTC
. | . | 15 | TRBJ2-7 | TRBV5-1 | CASSLVRGPYNEQYF | TGCGCCAGCAGCTTGGTTCGGGGCCCGTACAATGAGCAGTACTTC
. | . | 11 | TRBJ1-5 | TRBV12-3/TRBV12-4 | CASSGWGPQHF | TGTGCCAGCAGCGGGTGGGGGCCCCAGCATTTT
. | many | 13 | TRBJ1-5 | TRBV19 | CASSSSRAKPQHF | TGTGCCAGTAGTTCGAGCAGGGCCAAACCCCAGCATTTT
. | many | 11 | TRBJ2-7 | TRBV29-1 | CSVEIGYEQYF | TGCAGCGTTGAAATCGGTTACGAGCAGTACTTC
. | few | 16 | TRBJ1-4 | TRBV6-5 | CASSYFRTDGNEKLFF | TGTGCCAGCAGTTACTTTCGGACAGATGGTAATGAAAAACTGTTTTTT
TRBD1 | . | 16 | TRBJ2-2 | TRBV2 | CASRQTRGRDTGELFF | TGTGCCAGCAGGCAAACCAGGGGGCGCGACACCGGGGAGCTGTTTTTT
. | . | 12 | TRBJ2-5 | TRBV7-8 | CASSLAHETQYF | TGTGCCAGCAGCTTAGCCCACGAGACCCAGTACTTC
TRBD1 | many | 14 | TRBJ1-4 | TRBV15 | CATSSDRGHEKLFF | TGTGCCACCAGCTCAGACAGGGGACATGAAAAACTGTTTTTT
. | many | 15 | TRBJ1-5 | TRBV5-1 | CASSLVAGGNQPQHF | TGTGCCAGCAGCTTAGTTGCAGGGGGCAATCAGCCCCAGCATTTT
TRBD2 | . | 15 | TRBJ2-5 | TRBV4-2 | CASSQVRDSGETQYF | TGTGCCAGCAGCCAAGTTCGAGATAGCGGGGAGACCCAGTACTTC
. | . | 16 | TRBJ1-1 | TRBV4-1 | CASSQDRGGTNTEAFF | TGCGCCAGCAGCCAAGATAGGGGGGGGACTAACACTGAAGCTTTCTTT
TRBD1 | few | 15 | TRBJ1-2 | TRBV6-5 | CASSSRTGGSYGYTF | TGTGCCAGCAGTTCGCGGACAGGGGGTTCCTATGGCTACACCTTC
. | . | 17 | TRBJ2-7 | TRBV25-1 | CASLDSASGLMYYEQYF | TGTGCCAGCTTAGACAGCGCCTCGGGACTGATGTACTACGAGCAGTACTTC
. | many | 16 | TRBJ1-5 | TRBV10-3 | CAISESLADSNQPQHF | TGTGCCATCAGTGAGTCGCTGGCAGATAGCAATCAGCCCCAGCATTTT
. | many | 14 | TRBJ2-2 | TRBV10-1 | CASSDTGNTGELFF | TGCGCCAGCAGTGATACCGGGAACACCGGGGAGCTGTTTTTT
. | . | 14 | TRBJ1-5 | TRBV19 | CASSFGGAGQPQHF | TGTGCCAGCAGTTTTGGCGGAGCCGGTCAGCCCCAGCATTTT
TRBD1 | . | 13 | TRBJ1-5 | TRBV10-3 | CATATGNDQPQHF | TGTGCCACCGCGACAGGGAATGATCAGCCCCAGCATTTT
TRBD1 | . | 12 | TRBJ1-2 | TRBV2 | CANEGAGYGYTF | TGTGCCAACGAGGGGGCGGGTTATGGCTACACCTTC
. | many | 15 | TRBJ1-4 | TRBV7-9 | CASSSGVRWDEKLFF | TGTGCCAGCAGCTCAGGGGTGAGGTGGGATGAAAAACTGTTTTTT
. | few | 14 | TRBJ1-6 | TRBV6-1 | CASSAGGEVSPLHF | TGTGCCAGCAGTGCAGGAGGAGAGGTTTCACCCCTCCACTTT
. | . | 16 | TRBJ1-1 | TRBV29-1 | CSVGYEHNGLNTEAFF | TGCAGCGTGGGCTATGAGCATAACGGGTTAAACACTGAAGCTTTCTTT
. | . | 15 | TRBJ1-2 | TRBV10-3 | CAISFVRDVNYGYTF | TGTGCCATCAGTTTCGTGCGGGACGTTAACTATGGCTACACCTTC
. | many | 14 | TRBJ1-1 | TRBV7-3 | CASKSQRTDTEAFF | TGTGCCAGCAAGAGTCAGAGGACCGACACTGAAGCTTTCTTT
. | many | 13 | TRBJ1-6 | TRBV7-8 | CASSFEANSPLHF | TGTGCCAGCAGCTTTGAGGCCAATTCACCCCTCCACTTT
. | . | 15 | TRBJ2-7 | TRBV2 | CASSSAGEYSYEQYF | TGTGCCAGCAGCTCGGCAGGAGAATATTCCTACGAGCAGTACTTC
. | . | 15 | TRBJ1-5 | TRBV2 | CASSYSTGKNQPQHF | TGTGCCAGCAGTTACTCGACGGGGAAGAATCAGCCCCAGCATTTT
. | many | 14 | TRBJ2-5 | TRBV15 | CATSTRLGRETQYF | TGTGCCACCAGCACCCGACTCGGAAGGGAGACCCAGTACTTC
. | few | 17 | TRBJ1-5 | TRBV4-1 | CASSQDRPMGSNQPQHF | TGCGCCAGCAGCCAAGATCGACCCATGGGAAGCAATCAGCCCCAGCATTTT
. | few | 12 | TRBJ2-5 | TRBV29-1 | CSVEGYQGTQYF | TGCAGCGTTGAAGGGTATCAAGGGACCCAGTACTTC
TRBD2 | many | 16 | TRBJ2-6 | TRBV15 | CATSRRLAAGANVLTF | TGTGCCACCAGCAGACGACTAGCGGCCGGGGCCAACGTCCTGACTTTC
. | many | 13 | TRBJ1-5 | TRBV25-1 | CASSWGAGQPQHF | TGTGCCAGCAGTTGGGGGGCCGGTCAGCCCCAGCATTTT